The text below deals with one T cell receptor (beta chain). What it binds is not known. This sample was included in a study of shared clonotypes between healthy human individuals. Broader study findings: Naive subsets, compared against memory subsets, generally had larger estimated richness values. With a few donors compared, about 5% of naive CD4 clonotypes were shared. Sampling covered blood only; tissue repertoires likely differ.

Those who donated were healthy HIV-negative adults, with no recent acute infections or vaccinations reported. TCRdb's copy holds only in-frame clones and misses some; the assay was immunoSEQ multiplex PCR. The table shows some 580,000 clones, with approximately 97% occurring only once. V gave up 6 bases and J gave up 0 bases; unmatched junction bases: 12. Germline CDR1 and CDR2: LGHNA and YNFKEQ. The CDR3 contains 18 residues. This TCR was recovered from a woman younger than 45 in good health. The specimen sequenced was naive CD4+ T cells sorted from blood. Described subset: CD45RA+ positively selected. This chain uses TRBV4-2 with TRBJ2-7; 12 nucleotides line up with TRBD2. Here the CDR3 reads CASSPEGLAGGSSYEQYF. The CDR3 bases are TGTGCCAGCAGTCCCGAAGGGCTAGCGGGAGGGAGCTCCTACGAGCAGTACTTC.